This T cell receptor (beta chain) appears in the sequencing data of a study of OX40 agonist ivuxolimab in advanced cancers. Sequenced by immunoSEQ multiplex PCR; TCRdb stores in-frame clones only, minus some. The sample consists of some 38,000 clones, 80% to 90% of them appearing once. The ends were cut back, 4 bases at V and 2 bases at J, with 8 bases in the middle. Germline CDR1 MNHEY, CDR2 SMNVEV (reference sequence). The CDR3 loop spans 14 amino acids. This sequence joins TRBV27 and TRBJ2-2, with D possibly TRBD1 on 5 matching bases. The sequencing here drew on CD4+ or CD8+ T cells sorted from blood, taken in a trial of the OX40 agonist ivuxolimab. This TCR derives from an adult with an advanced solid tumor such as melanoma, head and neck, liver or kidney cancer. The CDR3 region has the DNA TGTGCCAGCAGTTACAGGCTAAACACCGGGGAGCTGTTTTTT. It specifies CASSYRLNTGELFF.